This entry lists 15 T cell receptor beta chains sequenced from one sample in a study of blood T cell repertoires in COVID-19. Sequenced by immunoSEQ multiplex PCR; TCRdb stores in-frame clones only, minus some. The repertoire holds hundreds of thousands of clones, over 75% seen once, with 11% in the top ten. The sequencing sample was made of peripheral blood. The origin of the receptors is a man in his fifties with COVID-19, enrolled during active disease.

The chain combines TRBV7-6 with TRBJ1-5, with D unclear. Germline V gene sequence: CDR1 SGHVS, CDR2 FNYEAQ. Trimming took off 4 bases at V and 0 bases at J, with 19 bases between the two ends. The length of the CDR3 is 18 residues. The CDR3 DNA is TGTGCCAGCAGCTCCAAACGAGGTATAGTACTTAGCAATCAGCCCCAGCATTTT. It yields the protein CASSSKRGIVLSNQPQHF.

This chain joins TRBV29-1 and TRBJ1-1, with 7 bases identical to TRBD1. Per germline, CDR1 SQVTM and CDR2 ANQGSEA. CDR3 length equals 14 residues. With V trimmed by 5 bases and J by 2 bases, 8 bases remained unmatched. CDR3 residues: CSVTRGAFNTEAFF. The CDR3 region has the DNA TGCAGCGTTACCAGGGGGGCCTTCAACACTGAAGCTTTCTTT.

Many counts were recorded for this clone. The chain employs TRBV3-1 (or the pseudogene TRBV3-2) and TRBJ1-1; no reliable D call. The CDR3 length is 12 residues. Germline values: CDR1 LGHDT, CDR2 YNNKEL (reference sequence). Trimming stripped 4 bases from V and 5 bases from J, with 8 bases between. The CDR3 region has the DNA TGTGCCAGCAGCCCGGACTTTACTGAAGCTTTCTTT. It is translated as CASSPDFTEAFF.

The V gene is TRBV6-2 or TRBV6-3, the J gene TRBJ2-5; D unclear. Germline V gives CDR1 MNHEY, CDR2 SVGEGT. The CDR3 loop spans 12 amino acids. V lost 5 bases to trimming and J lost 5 bases, with 9 bases between them. The CDR3 region has the DNA TGTGCCAGCAGTAACCCTAGGGAGACCCAGTACTTC. Its translation: CASSNPRETQYF.

The chain carries TRBV5-4 and TRBJ2-5, with 7 bases that match TRBD1. Germline V lookup: CDR1 SGHNT, CDR2 YYREEE (reference sequence). CDR3 length equals 17 residues. The ends lost 0 bases at V and 0 bases at J; junction bases unmatched: 8. The CDR3 DNA sequence: TGTGCCAGCAGCTTGGCCAGACAGGGCGCGTACCAAGAGACCCAGTACTTC. This codes for CASSLARQGAYQETQYF.

The V gene is TRBV2, the J gene TRBJ1-3; 8 bases line up with TRBD1. J gave up 4 bases and V 8 bases, and 10 bases lay outside the gene matches. Germline CDR1 SNHLY, CDR2 FYNNEI. The CDR3 sequence is 15 residues long. The DNA of the CDR3 is TGTGCCAGCGGGGAGGACAGGGTGGTAGGAAACACCATATATTTT. Translated, it gives CASGEDRVVGNTIYF.

The gene calls are TRBV29-1 and TRBJ1-2; no reliable D call. The CDR3 runs to 11 residues. V gave up 5 bases and J gave up 7 bases, with 11 bases separating them. Germline V gene sequence: CDR1 SQVTM, CDR2 ANQGSEA. CDR3 region: CSVSFAGGYTF. In DNA, the CDR3 is TGCAGCGTTAGTTTTGCGGGTGGCTACACCTTC. The full variable domain, in which reference TRBV29-1 and TRBJ1-2 provide the parts outside the CDR3, is SAVISQKPSRDICQRGTSLTIQCQVDSQVTMMFWYRQQPGQSLTLIATANQGSEATYESGFVIDKFPISRPNLTFSTLTVSNMSPEDSSIYLCSVSFAGGYTFGSGTRLTVV.

The genes are TRBV28 and TRBJ2-7; the D is unclear. V lost 2 bases to trimming and J lost 0 bases, with 11 bases between them. The CDR3 runs to 15 residues. CDR1 is MDHEN, CDR2 SYDVKM, per germline. As DNA, the CDR3 is TGTGCCAGCAGTTTAGGGCAGTCCGCCTCCTACGAGCAGTACTTC. Translation: CASSLGQSASYEQYF. Supplemented by reference TRBV28 and TRBJ2-7, the full variable domain reads DVKVTQSSRYLVKRTGEKVFLECVQDMDHENMFWYRQDPGLGLRLIYFSYDVKMKEKGDIPEGYSVSREKKERFSLILESASTNQTSMYLCASSLGQSASYEQYFGPGTRLTVT.

The chain combines TRBV18 with TRBJ2-2; TRBD2 matches at 11 bases. Trimming removed 2 bases from V and 6 bases from J; junction bases left unmatched: 8. This CDR3 has 17 residues. Germline loops: CDR1 KGHSH, CDR2 LQKENI. CDR3 sequence reads: CASSPFSTSGSAGELFF. CDR3 sequence (DNA): TGTGCCAGCTCACCATTTTCCACTAGCGGGAGCGCCGGGGAGCTGTTTTTT.

CDR3 region: CSVYQRYQETQYF. The CDR3 DNA sequence: TGCAGCGTTTATCAGAGGTACCAAGAGACCCAGTACTTC. J is TRBJ2-5 and V is TRBV29-1; no clear D. Germline V CDR1 and CDR2: SQVTM, ANQGSEA. There are 13 residues in the CDR3. Trimming removed 5 bases from V and 0 bases from J, with 10 bases in between.

This chain connects TRBV7-9 to TRBJ2-2; 10 nucleotides agree with TRBD2. Germline CDR1 SEHNR, CDR2 FQNEAQ (reference sequence). This CDR3 spans 16 amino acids. Trimming took 7 bases from V and 5 from J; bases not matched to a gene: 10. In DNA form, the CDR3 reads TGTGCCAGCACCAAAGCGGGGGGGCGATTGACCGGGGAGCTGTTTTTT. It encodes CASTKAGGRLTGELFF.

This clone was observed a few times. J is TRBJ1-2 and V is TRBV20-1, with a weak D call TRBD1 (5 bases). CDR3 size: 11 residues. Germline-derived CDR1 and CDR2 are DFQATT and SNEGSKA (reference sequence). V was shortened by 3 bases and J by 13 bases, with 15 bases between the two germline ends. The DNA for the CDR3 is TGCAGTGCTAGGAGGACACCTTTAGTCACCTTC. Its translation: CSARRTPLVTF.

The V call is TRBV29-1, the J call TRBJ1-2, with 8 bases aligning to TRBD1. The V gene's germline CDR1 is SQVTM and CDR2 ANQGSEA. V lost 5 bases, J lost 4 bases, and 3 bases stayed unmatched. The CDR3 loop spans 12 amino acids. This CDR3 reads CSVPDRGYGYTF. DNA of the CDR3: TGCAGCGTTCCCGACAGGGGCTATGGCTACACCTTC.

The rearrangement links TRBV18 to TRBJ2-2; D remains ambiguous. CDR1 is KGHSH, CDR2 LQKENI, per germline. The CDR3 is 17 amino acids. Trimming stripped 1 base from V and 1 base from J, with 13 bases between. The CDR3, as DNA: TGTGCCAGCTCACCACTTGGGTCCAGGTTGAACACCGGGGAGCTGTTTTTT. This codes for CASSPLGSRLNTGELFF.

This chain links TRBV3-1 (or the pseudogene TRBV3-2) with TRBJ2-7; TRBD1 agrees at 10 bases. The CDR3 has 14 residues. V lost 3 bases and J lost 6; bases outside the gene matches: 5. Germline V gives CDR1 LGHDT, CDR2 YNNKEL (reference sequence). The CDR3 nucleotides read TGTGCCAGCAGCCAGGGGACAGGGGCTGTCGAGCAGTACTTC. It encodes CASSQGTGAVEQYF.